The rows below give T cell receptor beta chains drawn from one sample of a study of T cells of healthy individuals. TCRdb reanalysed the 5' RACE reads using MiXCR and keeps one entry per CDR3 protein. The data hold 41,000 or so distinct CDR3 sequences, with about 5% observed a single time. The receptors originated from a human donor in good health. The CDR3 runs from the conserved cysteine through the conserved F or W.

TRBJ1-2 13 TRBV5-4 CASSLGDLAGYTF
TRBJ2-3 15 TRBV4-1 CASSRWDSSTDTQYF
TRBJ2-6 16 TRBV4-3 CASSQDQGAGANVLTF
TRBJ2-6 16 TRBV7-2 CASSRDFISGANVLTF
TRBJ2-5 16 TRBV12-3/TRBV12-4 CASRAGLAGGMETQYF
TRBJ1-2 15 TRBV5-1 CASSPPGGREDGYTF
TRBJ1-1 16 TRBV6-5 CASSYFRGQGDTEAFF
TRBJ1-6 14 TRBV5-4 CASSLQGAMSPLHF
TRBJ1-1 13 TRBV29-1 CSVEGRQGTEAFF
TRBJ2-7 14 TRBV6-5 CASKRQGVSREQYF
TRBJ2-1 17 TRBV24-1 CATSEGGFSDSYNEQFF
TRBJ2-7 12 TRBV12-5 CASGLEVGEQYF
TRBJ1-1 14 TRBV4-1 CASSQEGKNTEAFF
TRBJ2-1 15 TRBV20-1 CSASKREGASGEQFF
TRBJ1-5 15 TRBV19 CASSIGPGTLGPQHF
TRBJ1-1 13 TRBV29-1 CSGLRGMNTEAFF
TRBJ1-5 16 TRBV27 CASSLLGQGRNQPQHF
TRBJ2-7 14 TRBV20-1 CSATGTGNTYEQYF
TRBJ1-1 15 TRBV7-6 CASSPQGAENTEAFF
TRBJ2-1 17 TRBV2 CASRGFPVAGGGNEQFF
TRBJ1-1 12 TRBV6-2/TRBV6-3 CASSYGGTEAFF
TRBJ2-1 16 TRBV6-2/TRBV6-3 CASTERVGAVYNEQFF
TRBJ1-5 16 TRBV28 CASSLSITHSNQPQHF
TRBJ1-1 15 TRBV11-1 CASRMSRQGKTEAFF
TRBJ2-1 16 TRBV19 CASSIPVARAENEQFF
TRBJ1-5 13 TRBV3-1 CASSPTTAQPQHF
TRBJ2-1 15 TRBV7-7 CASSLVRGAENEQFF
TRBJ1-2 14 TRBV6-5 CASTPDRLLEGYTF
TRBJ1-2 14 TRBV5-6 CASSPTGGADGYTF
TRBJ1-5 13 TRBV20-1 CSARDPHNQPQHF
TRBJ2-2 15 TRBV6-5 CASSRTESNTGELFF
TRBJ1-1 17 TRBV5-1 CASSLGHLRINGTEAFF
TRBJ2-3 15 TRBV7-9 CASSLSGGPTDTQYF
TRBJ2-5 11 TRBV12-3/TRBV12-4 CASSTKETQYF
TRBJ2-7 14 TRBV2 CASSPSGTTGEQYF
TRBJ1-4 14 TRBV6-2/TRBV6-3 CASSYGPTDEKLFF
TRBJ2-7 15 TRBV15 CATSSAPARNYEQYF
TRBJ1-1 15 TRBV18 CASSPLGQLNTEAFF
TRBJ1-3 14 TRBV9 CASSPVHSGNTIYF
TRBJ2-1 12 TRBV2 CAVPAGGDEQFF
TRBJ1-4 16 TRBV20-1 CSARDFVLRSNEKLFF
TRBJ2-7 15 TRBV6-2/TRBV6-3 CASRAGTKKDYEQYF
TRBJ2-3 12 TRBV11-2 CASTLGFGLQYF
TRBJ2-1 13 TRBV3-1 CASGASRWNEQFF
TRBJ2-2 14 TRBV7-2 CASSGRGGAGELFF
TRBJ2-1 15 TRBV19 CASSIDLGNYNEQFF
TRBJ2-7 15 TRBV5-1 CASSLDPRGTYEQYF
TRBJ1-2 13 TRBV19 CASSPGINYGYTF
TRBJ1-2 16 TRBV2 CASREPGTGGSGGYTF
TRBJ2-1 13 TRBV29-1 CSVSPGQHNEQFF
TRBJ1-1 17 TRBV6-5 CASSYVWGDALDTEAFF
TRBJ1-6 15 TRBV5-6 CASSRGQGVNSPLHF
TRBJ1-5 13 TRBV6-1 CASSEGGNQPQHF
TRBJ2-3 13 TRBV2 CASRTHHLDTQYF
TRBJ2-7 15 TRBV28 CASSFSYGSSYEQYF
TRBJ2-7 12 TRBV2 CASTLDRDEQYF
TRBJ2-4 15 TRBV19 CASSVRTASADIQYF
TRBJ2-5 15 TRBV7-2 CASSSEGADQETQYF
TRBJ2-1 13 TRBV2 CASSPRVHNEQFF
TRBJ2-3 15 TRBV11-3 CASSRSSASTDTQYF